This T cell receptor beta chain was identified in a study of blood T cells in healthy people across ages. Comments on this clonotype: What it binds is not known.

For the second PCR, which ran for 7 to 11 cycles, a sample-barcoded 5' primer and a J-beta primer mix were used. A single record per CDR3 protein comes from TCRdb applying MiXCR to the 5' RACE reads. The table shows 600,000 to 850,000 distinct CDR3 sequences, with 20% to 25% occurring only once. CDR3 size: 11 residues. CDR1 is SQVTM, CDR2 ANQGSEA, per germline. Trimming shortened V by 5 bases and J by 3 bases, and 7 bases separated the two germline ends. Study findings and constraints: In older individuals, TCR beta diversity per million T cells was lower, falling roughly linearly with age.

These data also formed part of another study, on T cells of mothers and their children. That investigation notes: In the second PCR, M1S primer introduced barcodes and 2-4 random bases. For each mother, over 8 million TCR beta CDR3 reads were obtained, and for each child, 2.5 million to 3 million. Evidence of persistent microchimeric T cell clones was absent.

The sequenced sample was blood. The clonotype comes from a boy under 18 in good health. The chain recombines TRBV29-1 with TRBJ1-1; D is unresolved. CDR3 sequence: CSVYSYTEAFF. CDR3 coding DNA: TGCAGCGTTTATTCGTACACTGAAGCTTTCTTT.